Listed below are T cell receptor beta chains from one sample, sequenced in a study of cytomegalovirus exposure and HLA in healthy donors. Here immunoSEQ multiplex PCR was the method, and the copy in TCRdb shows in-frame clones only, minus some. The sample includes about 200,000 clones, 85% to 90% of them seen just once. Input material: PBMCs. These receptors were obtained from a man aged 25-40 years in good health and CMV-seronegative. Each CDR3 is given with its conserved first and last residue.

TRBV7-9 | CASSLAEGAGTEAFF
TRBV18 | CASSPPSRGHEKLFF
TRBV7-9 | CASSPRTSLKFYEQYF
TRBV9 | CASSYSTQGVDKLFF
TRBV19 | CASTDLRQTNEKLFF
TRBV9 | CASSVADRGGLRDRGEQFF
TRBV29-1 | CSVEGGLHMNTEAFF
TRBV7-2 | CASSPRRVRSTGELFF
TRBV27 | CASSPRDRLNYGYTF
TRBV28 | CASSLVQGYGYTF
TRBV2 | CASRTTGAGANVLTF
TRBV6-4 | CASSDPAGELFF
TRBV7-9 | CSSSLGLTSTGELFF
TRBV18 | CASSTTGAFNQPQHF
TRBV6-5 | CASSEGHLNTEAFF
TRBV27 | CASMGGAELFF
TRBV19 | CASKAASSYNEQFF
TRBV28 | CASRRQGGALEAFF
TRBV27 | CASTLRGTDFFREKLFF
TRBV29-1 | CSGAGTSKTGELFF
TRBV29-1 | CSVDMGQGIGEQYF
TRBV27 | CASSLSPTREQFF
TRBV5-6 | CASSWDRGGRDSPLHF
TRBV6-5 | CASSPLGQYYGYTF
TRBV2 | CASSVQGAVQPQHF
TRBV19 | CASSMGRGGGTDTQYF
TRBV9 | CASRRQGAVGDEQFF